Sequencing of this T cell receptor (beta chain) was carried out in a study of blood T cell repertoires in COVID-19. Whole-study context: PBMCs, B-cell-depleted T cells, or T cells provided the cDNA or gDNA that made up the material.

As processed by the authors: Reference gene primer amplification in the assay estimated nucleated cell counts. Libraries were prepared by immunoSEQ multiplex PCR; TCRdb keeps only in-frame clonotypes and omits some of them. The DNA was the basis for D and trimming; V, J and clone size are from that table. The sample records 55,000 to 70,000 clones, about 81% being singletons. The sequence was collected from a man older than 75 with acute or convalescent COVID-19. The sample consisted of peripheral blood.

The CDR3 protein is CASSLGAGAVYEQYF. The CDR3 DNA reads as TGTGCCAGCAGCTTGGGCGCGGGGGCCGTCTACGAGCAGTACTTC. J is TRBJ2-7 and V is TRBV5-4, with D maybe TRBD2 (7 bases). Germline V CDR1 and CDR2: SGHNT, YYREEE (reference sequence). This CDR3 region has 15 residues. V was shortened by 0 bases and J by 3 bases, with 13 bases between the two germline ends.